The 20 T cell receptor beta chains reported below all come from one sample, sequenced in a study of response to subunit inactivated influenza vaccine. In TCRdb, the RT-PCR reads were re-called with MiXCR into one record per CDR3 protein. The profile shows around 470,000 distinct CDR3 sequences, approximately 6.9% of them singletons. Sequenced here: PBMCs from blood, sampled 23 to 25 months after vaccination. The receptors originated from a man aged 50-75 years who received an inactivated influenza vaccine.

In this sample, this clonotype turned up a few times. The chain employs TRBV12-3 or TRBV12-4 and TRBJ1-3; D gene ambiguous. The CDR3 runs to 15 residues. V was trimmed by 1 base and J by 0 bases, leaving 7 bases between them. CDR3 amino acids: CASSLGANSGNTIYF. DNA of the CDR3: TGTGCCAGCAGTTTAGGAGCCAACTCTGGAAACACCATATATTTT.

This clonotype has just a few counts. The chain links TRBV27 to TRBJ2-5, with 8 bases that match TRBD1. Germline assignment: CDR1 MNHEY and CDR2 SMNVEV (reference sequence). This CDR3 contains 13 residues. V gave up 3 bases and J gave up 13 bases; unmatched junction bases: 10. The CDR3 is CASSLTSGGSTYF. The CDR3, as DNA: TGTGCCAGCAGTTTGACATCAGGGGGCTCGACGTACTTC.

In its sample, this clonotype was seen a few times. This chain connects TRBV7-9 to TRBJ2-5; TRBD2 aligns across 8 bases. With V trimmed by 5 bases and J by 5 bases, 7 bases remained unmatched. The CDR3 loop spans 14 amino acids. Germline-derived CDR1 and CDR2 are SEHNR and FQNEAQ (reference sequence). CDR3 loop: CASSLSGRWETQYF. The CDR3 DNA sequence: TGTGCCAGCAGCCTCAGCGGGAGATGGGAGACCCAGTACTTC.

This clonotype was seen ten or more times. The CDR3 sequence: CATDGREGFHNEQFF. The CDR3 DNA reads as TGTGCCACCGACGGCCGGGAGGGGTTCCACAATGAGCAGTTCTTC. The chain joins TRBV10-3 to TRBJ2-1; 8 nucleotides agree with TRBD2. Germline values: CDR1 ENHRY, CDR2 SYGVKD. CDR3 length: 15 amino acids. V was pared by 10 bases and J by 5 bases, with 13 bases of the junction left unmatched.

With respect to this clonotype: This could be a read error, since a much larger clone is one nucleotide away. V usage is TRBV5-1 and J usage is TRBJ2-1; 9 nucleotides align to TRBD2. CDR3 size: 16 residues. Losses at the gene ends were 0 bases for V and 6 bases for J; bases not matched to a gene: 7. Germline values: CDR1 SGHRS, CDR2 YFSETQ. CDR3 sequence (DNA): TGCGCCAGCAGCTTGGTCTTCGCAGCGGGGGGCAATGAGCAGTTCTTC. Residues: CASSLVFAAGGNEQFF.

This clonotype was picked up a small number of times. The rearrangement joins TRBV20-1 to TRBJ2-1; 9 positions agree with TRBD2. The CDR3 is 15 residues long. Losses at the gene ends were 3 bases for V and 4 bases for J; bases not matched to a gene: 7. The germline CDR1 and CDR2 sequences are DFQATT and SNEGSKA (reference sequence). The CDR3 loop is CSARTSGKSYNEQFF. In nucleotides, the CDR3 is TGCAGTGCTAGGACTAGCGGAAAAAGTTACAATGAGCAGTTCTTC.

This clonotype has only a few counts. This chain links TRBV15 with TRBJ1-1; D unresolved. V was pared by 5 bases and J by 0 bases, with 10 bases between. This CDR3 is 14 amino acids long. Germline V gene data show CDR1 as LNHNV and CDR2 as YYDKDF (reference sequence). The CDR3 DNA is TGTGCCACCAGCCAGTTTGCCATGAACACTGAAGCTTTCTTT. Amino acids: CATSQFAMNTEAFF.

The chain combines TRBV20-1 with TRBJ2-1, with D perhaps matching TRBD2 (6 bases). V was pared by 5 bases and J by 12 bases, with 23 bases between. The germline gives CDR1 DFQATT, CDR2 SNEGSKA (reference sequence). The CDR3 has 14 amino acids. The CDR3 is CSAPTEGPVVGQFF. DNA for the CDR3: TGCAGTGCTCCTACGGAGGGCCCTGTTGTTGGGCAGTTCTTC.

This clonotype was counted at least ten times. A junction boundary mismatches the germline segment, possibly from a read error. The chain joins TRBV7-7 to TRBJ2-1; TRBD1 aligns across 9 bases. The CDR3 loop spans 13 amino acids. Germline V CDR1 and CDR2: SSHAT, FNYEAQ (reference sequence). CDR3 in DNA: TGTGCTAGCAGCATACAGGGGGCCAATGAGCAGTTCTTC. It translates to CASSIQGANEQFF.

The chain is built from TRBV10-3 and TRBJ1-1; D is perhaps TRBD1 (6 bases). V was shortened by 4 bases and J by 3 bases, with 15 bases between the two germline ends. The CDR3 has 15 residues. Germline CDR1 ENHRY, CDR2 SYGVKD. The DNA of the CDR3 is TGTGCCATCAGTGCCCGGAGGGGGGATCACACTGAAGCTTTCTTT. This codes for CAISARRGDHTEAFF.

This clonotype came up many times. The genes are TRBV15 and TRBJ1-2; D uncertain. The V and J ends lost 4 bases and 10 bases respectively, with 16 bases between them. The germline V gene has CDR1 LNHNV and CDR2 YYDKDF (reference sequence). CDR3 length: 13 residues. In DNA, the CDR3 is TGTGCCACCAGCATCCCGGTCGGGGAAGACTACACCTTC. Translating gives CATSIPVGEDYTF.

The chain joins TRBV7-6 to TRBJ2-7, with TRBD1 identical over 10 bases. The CDR3 runs 18 residues. Germline V lookup: CDR1 SGHVS, CDR2 FNYEAQ. V shed 3 bases, J shed 0 bases, and the junction held 11 bases outside the gene matches. The CDR3 protein is CASSFPPGQGQSSYEQYF. The CDR3 DNA is TGTGCCAGCAGCTTTCCACCGGGACAGGGGCAAAGCTCCTACGAGCAGTACTTC.

The chain is built from TRBV28 and TRBJ2-3; D is unresolved. The CDR3 consists of 16 residues. V was cut by 3 bases and J by 6 bases, with 19 bases left in between. Germline CDR1 MDHEN, CDR2 SYDVKM. CDR3 region: CASSFPRGGSADTQYF. Written as DNA, the CDR3 is TGTGCCAGCAGTTTTCCGCGCGGTGGCTCCGCGGATACGCAGTATTTT.

This clonotype was observed at least ten times. V gene TRBV5-1 combines with J gene TRBJ2-5; possible D gene TRBD2, 5 bases. V was shortened by 0 bases and J by 5 bases, with 17 bases between the two germline ends. There are 16 residues in the CDR3. CDR1 is SGHRS, CDR2 YFSETQ, per germline. The CDR3 loop reads CASSLEGGIRGETQYF. CDR3 DNA sequence: TGCGCCAGCAGCTTGGAGGGCGGTATCAGAGGGGAGACCCAGTACTTC.

V gene TRBV11-2 combines with J gene TRBJ1-2; 9 nucleotides match TRBD1. CDR1 and CDR2 (germline): SGHAT, FQNNGV. Trimming took 0 bases from V and 2 from J; bases not matched to a gene: 4. CDR3 length: 16 amino acids. CDR3 in DNA: TGTGCCAGCAGCTTAGAGCCCGGGACAGGGAACTATGGCTACACCTTC. Its protein product is CASSLEPGTGNYGYTF.

The chain uses TRBV6-1 and TRBJ1-2; no reliable D call. Germline V gene lookup returns CDR1 MNHNS and CDR2 SASEGT. V was clipped by 7 bases and J by 6 bases, with 24 bases between them. This CDR3 is 16 amino acids long. DNA of the CDR3: TGTGCCAGCAAAATGGGCAGGTTCCAGTTTGCCGATGGCTACACCTTC. Protein product: CASKMGRFQFADGYTF.

The rearrangement uses TRBV20-1 and TRBJ2-7, with D maybe TRBD1 (5 bases). Germline V gene data show CDR1 as DFQATT and CDR2 as SNEGSKA (reference sequence). The CDR3 is made up of 13 amino acids. Deletions cut 7 bases from V and 2 bases from J, with 15 bases between. CDR3 sequence: CSVRAGKPYEQYF. In DNA form, the CDR3 reads TGCAGTGTCAGAGCAGGGAAACCCTACGAGCAGTACTTC.

This clonotype was counted a few times. The chain combines TRBV12-3 or TRBV12-4 with TRBJ1-2; TRBD1 is a possible D gene (6 bases). The CDR3 has 14 amino acids. Trimming left V 5 bases short and J 6 bases short, with 16 bases between. CDR3 residues: CASSPGRRGDGYTF. The DNA of the CDR3 is TGTGCCAGCAGTCCCGGGCGCAGGGGAGATGGCTACACCTTC.

This clonotype came up many times. This chain connects TRBV10-3 to TRBJ2-3, with TRBD1 as a possible D gene (6 bases). V dropped 0 bases and J dropped 2 bases, with 12 bases sitting between them. Germline assignment: CDR1 ENHRY and CDR2 SYGVKD. The length of the CDR3 is 16 residues. CDR3 loop: CAISESVYRDTDTQYF. CDR3 DNA sequence: TGTGCCATCAGTGAGTCGGTCTACAGGGACACAGATACGCAGTATTTT.

This clonotype was observed a few times. The CDR3 is CASSYSLTGGGETQYF. The CDR3 nucleotides are TGTGCCAGCAGTTACTCGCTCACAGGGGGTGGCGAGACCCAGTACTTC. V and J are TRBV6-5 and TRBJ2-5, with 8 nucleotides matching TRBD1. The CDR3 spans 16 residues. With V trimmed by 0 bases and J by 5 bases, 8 bases remained unmatched. Germline loops: CDR1 MNHEY, CDR2 SVGAGI.